This T cell receptor (beta chain) was recorded in a study of T cells in Graves' hyperthyroidism and ophthalmopathy. Study outcomes and limitations: Most clonotypes expanded in thyroid above 0.001 were likewise present in blood.

Trimming took off 2 bases at V and 0 bases at J, with 6 bases between the two ends. Germline V gene data show CDR1 as MNHNY and CDR2 as SVGAGI (reference sequence). There are 14 residues in the CDR3. These patients, aged 18 to 65, had recently diagnosed hyperthyroidism lasting under 2 months. Researchers amplified the TCR beta CDR3 regions from RNA transcripts. First-round RT-PCR of the TCR CDR3 relied on the HTBI primer set. TCRdb passed the multiplex PCR reads through MiXCR, listing each CDR3 protein once. The sample records fewer than 400,000 distinct CDR3 sequences, 15% to 18% being singletons. This clonotype was detected many times. Its antigen remains unknown. A clone one base away is much larger, so this may be a read error.

Sequencing was carried out using blood. This receptor was identified in a woman between 18 and 29 years old with Graves' hyperthyroidism that later progressed to Graves' ophthalmopathy. The chain has TRBV6-6 and TRBJ2-3; perhaps TRBD2 as D (5 bases). CDR3 nucleotide sequence: TGTGCCAGCAGTTACCGGACTAGCACAGATACGCAGTATTTT. It encodes CASSYRTSTDTQYF.